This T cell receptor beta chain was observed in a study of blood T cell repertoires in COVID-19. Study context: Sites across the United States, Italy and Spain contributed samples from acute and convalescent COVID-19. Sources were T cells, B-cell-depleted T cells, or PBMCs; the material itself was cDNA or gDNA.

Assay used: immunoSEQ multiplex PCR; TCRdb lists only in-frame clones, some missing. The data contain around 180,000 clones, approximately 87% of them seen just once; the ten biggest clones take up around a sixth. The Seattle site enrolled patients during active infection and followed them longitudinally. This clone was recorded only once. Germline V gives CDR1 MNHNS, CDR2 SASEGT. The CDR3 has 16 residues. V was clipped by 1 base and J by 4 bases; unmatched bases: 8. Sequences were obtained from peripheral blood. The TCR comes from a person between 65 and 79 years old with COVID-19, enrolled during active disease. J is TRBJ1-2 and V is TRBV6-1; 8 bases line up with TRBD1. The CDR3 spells CASSEVGLGQVYGYTF. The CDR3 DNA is TGTGCCAGCAGTGAAGTCGGGCTGGGACAGGTCTATGGCTACACCTTC.